Sequencing of this T cell receptor beta chain was carried out in a study of graft-versus-host responses after intestinal transplantation. Study-level background: Multivisceral, liver-intestinal, or isolated intestinal grafts went to recipients. Recipients uniformly received anti-thymocyte globulin induction, followed by tacrolimus and steroids for roughly 3 years. Findings and caveats of the study: With peak circulating GvH clone levels came an association with early post-transplant HvG declines.

Libraries were prepared by immunoSEQ multiplex PCR; TCRdb keeps only in-frame clonotypes and omits some of them. The table has approximately 4,600 clones, around 28% seen once. The CDR3 is made up of 13 amino acids. V was cut by 1 base and J by 1 base, with 2 bases left in between. CDR1 and CDR2 (germline): SGHAT, FQNNGV. Cell sorting after the reaction yielded proliferating CFSE-low CD3+CD4+ and CD3+CD8+ responders. The receptor was isolated from a human patient who received an intestinal transplant. The chain employs TRBV11-2 and TRBJ1-5, with D unresolved. Sample: alloreactive CD4+ T cells from a mixed lymphocyte reaction culture, taken before intestinal transplant. Subset in this sample: CFSE-low proliferating T cells sorted from approximately 6-day pre-transplant mixed lymphocyte reaction (GvH or HvG direction). The CDR3, as DNA: TGTGCCAGCAGCTTAGTCAGCAATCAGCCCCAGCATTTT. Encoded protein: CASSLVSNQPQHF. The entire variable domain, with the rest obtained from reference TRBV11-2 and TRBJ1-5, is as follows: EAGVAQSPRYKIIEKRQSVAFWCNPISGHATLYWYQQILGQGPKLLIQFQNNGVVDDSQLPKDRFSAERLKGVDSTLKIQPAKLEDSAVYLCASSLVSNQPQHFGDGTRLSIL.